This T cell receptor (beta chain) was profiled in a study of pediatric ulcerative colitis. Germline loops: CDR1 SGHTA, CDR2 FQGNSA. Trimming took off 6 bases at V and 1 base at J, with 13 bases between the two ends. This CDR3 is built from 15 residues. The table came from immunoSEQ multiplex PCR; TCRdb's copy has only in-frame clones and leaves some out. The profile covers approximately 5,000 clones, with 80% to 90% appearing a single time and 2% to 2.5% taken by the ten largest. Blood was drawn at the time of colonoscopy. V gene TRBV7-2 combines with J gene TRBJ1-3, with D tentatively TRBD1 (6 bases). The sequence derives from a boy younger than 18 with mild ulcerative colitis. What was sequenced was blood. The CDR3 nucleotides read TGTGCCAGCAGTCTAGGGGGGCCTTCTGGAAACACCATATATTTT. Translating it yields CASSLGGPSGNTIYF. The entire variable domain, with the rest obtained from reference TRBV7-2 and TRBJ1-3, is as follows: GAGVSQSPSNKVTEKGKDVELRCDPISGHTALYWYRQSLGQGLEFLIYFQGNSAPDKSGLPSDRFSAERTGGSVSTLTIQRTQQEDSAVYLCASSLGGPSGNTIYFGEGSWLTVV.